This passage covers 14 T cell receptor beta chains from one sample sequenced in a study of T cell repertoires in cytomegalovirus infection. Using its own MiXCR run on the reads, TCRdb lists one record per CDR3 protein. The sample holds over 45,000 distinct CDR3 sequences; roughly a fifth are singletons and the top ten take around a quarter. Antigens for these TCRs are unknown. The sample in question was CD8+ T cells from cultured PBMCs, obtained from culture after CMV antigen stimulation. The receptors originated from a human donor in good health (CMV status not recorded). Some clones in this sample may be carry-over from other donors' samples.

The sample holds one count of this clonotype. The chain uses TRBV6-2 or TRBV6-3 and TRBJ2-1, with D unresolved. Trimming took off 6 bases at V and 0 bases at J, with 9 bases between the two ends. The CDR3 is made up of 14 amino acids. Germline CDR1 MNHEY, CDR2 SVGEGT. This chain's CDR3 is CASSARSSYNEQFF. The DNA for the CDR3 is TGTGCCAGCAGCGCGCGGAGCTCCTACAATGAGCAGTTCTTC.

This clonotype appeared a few times. V gene TRBV7-2 combines with J gene TRBJ2-1; 8 bases align to TRBD1. V was pared by 5 bases and J by 1 base, with 1 base of the junction left unmatched. The CDR3 has 14 residues. Germline CDR1 and CDR2: SGHTA and FQGNSA. The CDR3 region has the DNA TGTGCCAGCAGCACAGGGGGTTCCTACAATGAGCAGTTCTTC. The encoded protein is CASSTGGSYNEQFF.

This chain links TRBV7-6 with TRBJ2-2; 7 bases align to TRBD1. Looked up from germline, CDR1 is SGHVS and CDR2 is FNYEAQ. This CDR3 comprises 18 residues. The trim removed 7 bases at V and 1 base at J, leaving 15 bases unmatched. In DNA, the CDR3 is TGTGCCAGCAACCCAGTCCCTGCCCGGGACAGGAACACCGGGGAGCTGTTTTTT. This encodes CASNPVPARDRNTGELFF.

This clonotype is a singleton in its sample. J is TRBJ2-1 and V is TRBV29-1, with 10 bases that match TRBD2. V lost 6 bases, J lost 6 bases, and 11 bases stayed unmatched. Germline CDR1 SQVTM, CDR2 ANQGSEA. The length of the CDR3 is 15 residues. The CDR3 DNA reads as TGCAGCGTGACCCCCGGGACTAGCGAACGCAATGAGCAGTTCTTC. This translates into CSVTPGTSERNEQFF.

The sample holds many counts of this clonotype. This rearrangement joins TRBV11-2 to TRBJ2-7; the D gene is possibly TRBD1 (7 bases). The germline CDR1 and CDR2 sequences are SGHAT and FQNNGV. The CDR3 has 15 residues. V lost 1 base and J lost 3, with 13 bases in between. The DNA for the CDR3 is TGTGCCAGCAGCTTAGTGTCCAGGGGGGACTACGAGCAGTACTTC. Protein sequence: CASSLVSRGDYEQYF.

V and J are TRBV12-3 or TRBV12-4 and TRBJ1-1; D not resolved. V lost 6 bases and J lost 12, with 20 bases in between. The CDR3 is made up of 13 amino acids. CDR3 DNA: TGTGCCAGCAGCCCAGACAAGCGAAGCGTAACTTTCTTT. Its protein product is CASSPDKRSVTFF.

The rearrangement links TRBV28 to TRBJ2-7, with D perhaps matching TRBD2 (6 bases). The germline gives CDR1 MDHEN, CDR2 SYDVKM. The CDR3 spans 14 residues. V was cut by 5 bases and J by 0 bases, with 11 bases left in between. The CDR3 loop is CASSGLDYSYEQYF. The CDR3 coding sequence is TGTGCCAGCAGTGGTTTGGACTACTCCTACGAGCAGTACTTC.

The chain uses TRBV28 and TRBJ1-1; no reliable D call. From germline, CDR1 is MDHEN and CDR2 SYDVKM. V lost 6 bases and J lost 11, with 19 bases in between. The CDR3 loop spans 13 amino acids. The CDR3 DNA reads as TGTGCCAGCAGCCTCGGATCGATTAGAGAGGCTTTCTTT. Translating gives CASSLGSIREAFF. The variable domain in full, with the rest retrieved from reference TRBV28 and TRBJ1-1, is DVKVTQSSRYLVKRTGEKVFLECVQDMDHENMFWYRQDPGLGLRLIYFSYDVKMKEKGDIPEGYSVSREKKERFSLILESASTNQTSMYLCASSLGSIREAFFGQGTRLTVV.

The chain carries TRBV9 and TRBJ1-2; tentative D call: TRBD1 (6 bases). Trimming removed 3 bases at V and 8 bases at J, with 14 bases between. The CDR3 covers 13 residues. Germline V gene sequence: CDR1 SGDLS, CDR2 YYNGEE. Written as DNA, the CDR3 is TGTGCCAGCAGCGGATCTACAGGGCCGGGCTACACCTTC. It codes for CASSGSTGPGYTF.

This chain uses TRBV7-8 with TRBJ1-4; a possible D gene is TRBD1 (6 bases). This CDR3 comprises 15 residues. V was trimmed by 2 bases and J by 7 bases, leaving 14 bases between them. Germline values: CDR1 SGHVS, CDR2 FQNEAQ. CDR3 nucleotides: TGTGCCAGCAGCTTATTTCAGGGGAGGGGTGAAAAACTGTTTTTT. It is translated as CASSLFQGRGEKLFF.

This clonotype showed up just a few times. The chain recombines TRBV6-6 with TRBJ2-1; possible D gene TRBD2, 6 bases. The CDR3 covers 17 residues. Germline values: CDR1 MNHNY, CDR2 SVGAGI (reference sequence). V gave up 7 bases and J gave up 0 bases, with 19 bases separating them. The CDR3 coding sequence is TGTGCCAGCACCAGAAGCAGTTGGGGGGACTCCTACAATGAGCAGTTCTTC. Translation: CASTRSSWGDSYNEQFF.

This clonotype was seen a handful of times. The V and J genes are TRBV7-9 and TRBJ2-7; 7 bases fit TRBD2. CDR1 is SEHNR and CDR2 is FQNEAQ in the germline V gene (reference sequence). J was trimmed by 5 bases and V by 3 bases; bases with no gene match: 7. The CDR3 has 14 residues. The CDR3 region is CASSLPGGFHEQYF. The CDR3 bases are TGTGCCAGCAGCTTGCCCGGGGGGTTCCACGAGCAGTACTTC.

V usage is TRBV20-1 and J usage is TRBJ2-7; 15 nucleotides align to TRBD2. V shed 5 bases, J shed 2 bases, and the junction held 4 bases outside the gene matches. The germline CDR1 and CDR2 sequences are DFQATT and SNEGSKA (reference sequence). The CDR3 extends over 15 amino acids. CDR3 protein: CSAPGLAGGTYEQYF. DNA for the CDR3: TGCAGTGCTCCCGGACTAGCGGGAGGGACCTACGAGCAGTACTTC.

This clonotype was found a few times. The J gene is TRBJ2-1, the V gene TRBV12-3 or TRBV12-4; maybe TRBD2 (6 bases). The CDR3 has 17 amino acids. Trimming left V 0 bases short and J 7 bases short, with 19 bases between. Here the CDR3 DNA reads TGTGCCAGCAGTTTAGCGGGGGGAGGCATGGGCGGAAATGAGCAGTTCTTC. It encodes CASSLAGGGMGGNEQFF.